Reported below is one TCR beta chain. The antigen is unknown. This CDR3 is also generated by other DNA sequences in the sample. Healthy HIV-negative adults with no recent acute infections or vaccinations were recruited as donors. The entry originates in a study of shared clonotypes between healthy human individuals. Data came from immunoSEQ multiplex PCR; TCRdb stores just in-frame clones and leaves some out. The table records about 1 million clones, roughly 70% of them present only once. Study-wide results and limits: Shared across several donors were roughly 4.7% of the naive CD4 clonotypes. Estimated richness was generally greater in naive than memory subsets.

V was pared by 0 bases and J by 3 bases, with 9 bases between. CDR3 length: 14 amino acids. Germline V gene data show CDR1 as MNHNY and CDR2 as SVGAGI (reference sequence). The source of this sequence is a man in his late teens or twenties in good health. Material for sequencing was memory CD4+ T cells sorted from blood. Subset defined: CD45RA-negative fraction. The chain joins TRBV6-6 to TRBJ2-7; a weak D match, TRBD1 (6 bases). The CDR3 coding sequence is TGTGCCAGCAGTTACTCGGGGGCGGTCTACGAGCAGTACTTC. This sequence encodes CASSYSGAVYEQYF.